The 9 T cell receptor beta chains presented below share a single source sample, sequenced in a study of T cell repertoires in cytomegalovirus infection. The antigens for these receptors are not known. MiXCR, run by TCRdb on the reads, gives a single entry per CDR3 protein. The table records around 300,000 distinct CDR3 sequences, around 20% of them present only once. This specimen was cultured PBMCs, taken from culture after CMV antigen stimulation. The receptors were gathered from a human donor in good health (CMV status not recorded). Some clones in this sample may be carry-over from other donors' samples.

This clonotype appeared many times. The rearrangement uses TRBV7-9 and TRBJ2-2, with D unresolved. Trimming took off 2 bases at V and 2 bases at J, with 3 bases between the two ends. CDR1 and CDR2 from the germline V gene are SEHNR and FQNEAQ (reference sequence). CDR3 length: 13 amino acids. The CDR3: CASSLPNTGELFF. CDR3 DNA sequence: TGTGCCAGCAGCTTACCCAACACCGGGGAGCTGTTTTTT.

This chain links TRBV19 with TRBJ2-1, with 10 bases matching TRBD2. Looked up from germline, CDR1 is LNHDA and CDR2 is SQIVND (reference sequence). The V and J ends lost 5 bases and 7 bases, in that order; junction bases with no gene match: 14. This CDR3 spans 17 amino acids. The CDR3 region has the DNA TGTGCCAGTAGTTCTCCCTCCGGGACTAGCGACCGGAATGAGCAGTTCTTC. Protein: CASSSPSGTSDRNEQFF.

The chain's CDR3 is CASRASGSSYEQYV. The DNA of the CDR3 is TGTGCCTCGCGGGCTAGCGGGAGCTCCTACGAGCAGTACGTC. The V gene is TRBV10-3, the J gene TRBJ2-7; 10 bases map to TRBD2. CDR3 length: 14 residues. Germline CDR1 ENHRY, CDR2 SYGVKD. Trimming took 11 bases from V and 0 from J; bases not matched to a gene: 7.

The chain is built from TRBV29-1 and TRBJ1-1; TRBD1 aligns across 9 bases. V lost 8 bases, J lost 5 bases, and 15 bases stayed unmatched. The CDR3 spans 15 residues. From germline, CDR1 is SQVTM and CDR2 ANQGSEA. The CDR3 spells CSTSQGGGQGTEAFF. The CDR3 DNA reads TGCAGCACTTCCCAGGGGGGAGGACAGGGGACTGAAGCTTTCTTT.

The genes are TRBV24-1 and TRBJ2-7; D not resolved. CDR3 length: 13 amino acids. V was trimmed by 4 bases and J by 6 bases, leaving 12 bases between them. Germline values: CDR1 KGHDR, CDR2 SFDVKD. The CDR3 DNA reads TGTGCCACCAGTGACCGCACGAAGGGCGAGCAGTACTTC. Protein: CATSDRTKGEQYF.

In this sample, this clonotype turned up a few times. The junction does not match germline at one end; this may be a read error. The rearrangement joins TRBV7-6 to TRBJ2-3; 9 bases are a match to TRBD2. The CDR3 consists of 18 residues. CDR1 is SGHVS, CDR2 FNYEAQ, per germline. Written as DNA, the CDR3 is TGTGCTAGCAGCTTAGCTGCGGGAGGGTCCGTGAGCACAGATACGCAGTATTTT. Amino acids: CASSLAAGGSVSTDTQYF.

The table lists this clonotype with many counts. The chain joins TRBV7-2 to TRBJ2-3; 9 nucleotides line up with TRBD1. Trimming at V came to 5 bases and at J to 7 bases, leaving 13 bases not matched to a gene. Looked up from germline, CDR1 is SGHTA and CDR2 is FQGNSA. The CDR3 extends over 16 amino acids. The CDR3 region has the DNA TGTGCCAGCAGCCCGGGGTCCGGGACAGGGAGGAATACGCAGTATTTT. Translated, it gives CASSPGSGTGRNTQYF.

This clonotype was observed at least ten times. V and J are TRBV7-2 and TRBJ1-5; the D gene is possibly TRBD1 (5 bases). In germline, CDR1 is SGHTA, CDR2 FQGNSA. Trimming shortened V by 4 bases and J by 3 bases, and 16 bases separated the two germline ends. The CDR3 totals 16 residues. The CDR3 DNA sequence: TGTGCCAGCAGCTACCCCGAGGCAGGGCTCAATCAGCCCCAGCATTTT. It codes for CASSYPEAGLNQPQHF. Variable domain in full (rest from reference TRBV7-2 and TRBJ1-5): GAGVSQSPSNKVTEKGKDVELRCDPISGHTALYWYRQSLGQGLEFLIYFQGNSAPDKSGLPSDRFSAERTGGSVSTLTIQRTQQEDSAVYLCASSYPEAGLNQPQHFGDGTRLSIL.

The rearrangement joins TRBV10-3 to TRBJ2-1; the match to TRBD2 covers 11 bases. The CDR3 totals 15 residues. V lost 6 bases, J lost 5 bases, and 6 bases stayed unmatched. Germline CDR1 and CDR2: ENHRY and SYGVKD. Written as DNA, the CDR3 is TGTGCCATCAGGGGCGGGACTAGCGGTAACAATGAGCAGTTCTTC. The encoded protein is CAIRGGTSGNNEQFF.